This T cell receptor beta chain was captured in a study of tumor-infiltrating lymphocytes in primary liver carcinoma. Study at large: Tumor stage was T1-T3 N0M0, and tumor size was 4.2 to 10 cm across.

A primer in the constant region served to generate TCR beta cDNA from approximately 500 ng of total RNA. ARM-PCR was slightly modified, and three nested multiplex PCR rounds with it gave rise to the TCR beta libraries. The first two PCR rounds used TRBV1-TRBV30 primers with a Cbeta primer, approximately 10 cycles each. MiXCR, run by TCRdb on the multiplex PCR reads, gives a single entry per CDR3 protein. The sample has more than 150,000 distinct CDR3 sequences; 50% to 75% are singletons. This CDR3 region has 15 residues. The germline V gene has CDR1 MNHNS and CDR2 SASEGT. Notes on this clonotype: One end of the junction fails to match germline, which may point to a read error.

They got blood RNA out of unsorted whole blood and also pulled out germline DNA. The chain couples TRBV6-1 to TRBJ2-1; possible D gene TRBD2, 5 bases. The TCR comes from a man between 40 and 49 years old with primary liver carcinoma and hepatitis B virus infection. The sequenced sample consisted of peripheral blood. CDR3 nucleotide sequence: TGTGCCACACGAGAAGCGGTAGAGCCCTACGATGAGCAGTTCTTC. As protein: CATREAVEPYDEQFF.